This TCR beta chain emerged from a study of T cells in Graves' hyperthyroidism and ophthalmopathy. Overall study findings and caveats: Appearing also in blood were most of the thyroid clonotypes expanded above 0.001. Model predictions of ophthalmopathy came a median approximately 6.2 months before onset.

Extraction of PBMCs used roughly 9.4 ml of fresh peripheral blood. The germline gives CDR1 SGHTA, CDR2 FQGNSA. This CDR3 contains 14 residues. V trimming: 4 bases; J trimming: 3 bases; junction bases outside the gene matches: 6. TCR beta CDR3 sequences were amplified from RNA transcripts. Initially, a first-round RT-PCR of the TCR CDR3 employed the HTBI primer set. MiXCR was run by TCRdb on the multiplex PCR reads, yielding one entry per CDR3 protein. The sample consists of roughly 700,000 distinct CDR3 sequences, 11% to 15% of them appearing once. This clonotype was detected many times. Antigen specificity is unknown.

The sequenced sample consisted of blood. The chain combines TRBV7-2 with TRBJ2-7, with 7 bases identical to TRBD2. This TCR came from a woman under 30 with Graves' hyperthyroidism. CDR3 in DNA: TGTGCCAGCAGCTCCTGGACTAGATACTACGAGCAGTACTTC. This translates into CASSSWTRYYEQYF. Variable domain in full (rest from reference TRBV7-2 and TRBJ2-7): GAGVSQSPSNKVTEKGKDVELRCDPISGHTALYWYRQSLGQGLEFLIYFQGNSAPDKSGLPSDRFSAERTGGSVSTLTIQRTQQEDSAVYLCASSSWTRYYEQYFGPGTRLTVT.